Following are 25 T cell receptor beta chains from one sample sequenced in a study of regulatory T cells in long-lasting Graves disease. Indicated time point: newly diagnosed GD, antithyroid drugs for less than 3 months. Construction of the TCR library relied on RNA isolated from PBMCs. Building the TCR beta libraries relied on iRepertoire HTBI primers, and CDR3 regions underwent Arm-PCR. TCRdb reanalysed the multiplex PCR reads using MiXCR and keeps one entry per CDR3 protein. The profile covers about 200,000 distinct CDR3 sequences, with around 20% appearing a single time and 10% to 15% taken by the ten largest. These sequences were also reported in another study, on T cells in Graves' hyperthyroidism and ophthalmopathy.

The sample consisted of peripheral blood mononuclear cells (PBMCs), taken at new diagnosis, from a patient treated with antithyroid drugs. Every receptor here comes from a woman aged 25 to 39 with Graves disease.

This clonotype was observed at least ten times. V and J are TRBV2 and TRBJ1-2, with TRBD1 matching over 9 bases. V shed 6 bases and J 6 bases; nucleotides not matched to a gene: 8. Looked up from germline, CDR1 is SNHLY and CDR2 is FYNNEI. This CDR3 contains 14 residues. The CDR3 spells CASRIRDRENGYTF. CDR3 DNA: TGTGCCAGCAGGATCAGGGACAGGGAGAATGGCTACACCTTC.

This clonotype was counted ten times or more. The rearrangement uses TRBV7-2 and TRBJ2-3; 8 bases agree with TRBD2. Germline loops: CDR1 SGHTA, CDR2 FQGNSA. The junction had 9 bases not matched to a gene; V was cut back by 5 bases and J by 2 bases. This CDR3 comprises 16 residues. The CDR3 sequence is CASSTFAAGATDTQYF. The CDR3 region has the DNA TGTGCCAGCAGCACCTTCGCAGCGGGGGCCACAGATACGCAGTATTTT.

This clonotype was seen at least ten times. The CDR3 is CAWKTGGLNTEAFF. In DNA, the CDR3 is TGTGCCTGGAAAACAGGGGGCTTGAACACTGAAGCTTTCTTT. This chain links TRBV30 with TRBJ1-1; 9 nucleotides align to TRBD1. Germline CDR1 GTSNPN, CDR2 SVGIG (reference sequence). The CDR3 is 14 amino acids. The J segment lost 0 bases and the V segment lost 4 bases, leaving 3 bases of the junction unmatched.

This clonotype was recorded many times. The V and J genes are TRBV6-1 and TRBJ2-5; D call uncertain. CDR1 is MNHNS and CDR2 is SASEGT in the germline V gene. With 6 bases removed from V and 10 bases from J, the gap between germline ends came to 15 bases. The CDR3 contains 12 residues. CDR3 coding DNA: TGTGCCAGCAGCCCACGGGCGTCGGGCCAGTACTTC. Encoded protein: CASSPRASGQYF.

This clonotype was counted at least ten times. The CDR3: CAWSIDTEAFF. CDR3 DNA sequence: TGTGCCTGGAGTATAGACACTGAAGCTTTCTTT. The chain links TRBV30 to TRBJ1-1, with D unclear. The CDR3 runs 11 residues. The germline gives CDR1 GTSNPN, CDR2 SVGIG (reference sequence). V dropped 2 bases and J dropped 3 bases, with 4 bases sitting between them.

This clonotype was counted at least ten times. The chain combines TRBV19 with TRBJ1-1, with a possible D match to TRBD1 (5 bases). This CDR3 comprises 13 residues. Germline assignment: CDR1 LNHDA and CDR2 SQIVND (reference sequence). V was clipped by 7 bases and J by 0 bases, with 9 bases between them. CDR3: CASMEGVNTEAFF. The DNA for the CDR3 is TGTGCCAGTATGGAAGGGGTGAACACTGAAGCTTTCTTT.

This clonotype was found many times. The CDR3 spells CSASGTGTSIYEQYF. The CDR3 nucleotides are TGCAGTGCTAGTGGGACCGGGACTAGTATCTACGAGCAGTACTTC. The chain has TRBV20-1 and TRBJ2-7, with 8 bases matching TRBD2. The CDR3 is 15 amino acids. Germline V gene lookup returns CDR1 DFQATT and CDR2 SNEGSKA (reference sequence). V gave up 3 bases and J gave up 3 bases; unmatched junction bases: 10.

This clonotype has at least ten counts. This rearrangement joins TRBV28 to TRBJ1-4; no clear D. Deletions cut 6 bases from V and 6 bases from J, with 11 bases between. The CDR3 loop spans 13 amino acids. Germline V gene sequence: CDR1 MDHEN, CDR2 SYDVKM. Here the CDR3 reads CASREMADEKLFF. For the CDR3, the DNA is TGTGCCAGCAGGGAAATGGCGGATGAAAAACTGTTTTTT.

This clonotype has ten or more counts. CDR3 sequence reads: CASSPRPGLAGNEQFF. The DNA for the CDR3 is TGTGCCAGCAGCCCTAGACCGGGACTAGCGGGCAATGAGCAGTTCTTC. The rearrangement joins TRBV7-9 to TRBJ2-1; TRBD2 matches 12 bases. The CDR3 runs 16 residues. Germline V gene lookup returns CDR1 SEHNR and CDR2 FQNEAQ (reference sequence). After removal of 5 bases from V and 6 bases from J, the junction contained 8 bases not matched to a gene.

Ten or more counts support this clonotype. V and J are TRBV12-3 or TRBV12-4 and TRBJ1-2; TRBD1 matches at 9 bases. CDR3 size: 14 residues. Germline trimming cut 6 bases from V and 4 bases from J; bases unmatched to any gene: 6. The CDR3 region is CASRQQGAGYGYTF. The CDR3 coding sequence is TGTGCCAGCAGGCAACAGGGGGCGGGCTATGGCTACACCTTC.

This clonotype was detected ten times or more. The chain combines TRBV28 with TRBJ1-5; D is uncertain. Germline CDR1 reads MDHEN; CDR2 reads SYDVKM. The V end was cut by 4 bases, the J end by 7 bases, with 17 bases between. The CDR3 contains 15 residues. The CDR3 loop is CASSSTEGLGQPQHF. The CDR3 coding sequence is TGTGCCAGCAGTTCCACAGAAGGTTTAGGGCAGCCCCAGCATTTT.

This clonotype was recorded many times. The chain employs TRBV6-5 and TRBJ2-1; 9 bases line up with TRBD1. The V gene's germline CDR1 is MNHEY and CDR2 SVGAGI. V shed 4 bases, J shed 4 bases, and the junction held 2 bases outside the gene matches. The CDR3 contains 14 residues. The CDR3 region is CASSSTGGYNEQFF. The DNA for the CDR3 is TGTGCCAGCAGTTCGACAGGGGGTTACAATGAGCAGTTCTTC.

The chain is built from TRBV2 and TRBJ2-2; 9 bases are shared with TRBD2. Germline V lookup: CDR1 SNHLY, CDR2 FYNNEI. This CDR3 is 16 amino acids long. The J segment lost 4 bases and the V segment lost 6 bases, leaving 9 bases of the junction unmatched. CDR3 DNA: TGTGCCAGCAGCCCCGGGACTAGCCAGACCACCGGGGAGCTGTTTTTT. This codes for CASSPGTSQTTGELFF.

This clonotype was picked up many times. The chain combines TRBV12-3 or TRBV12-4 with TRBJ2-3; TRBD2 agrees at 9 bases. The trim removed 5 bases at V and 4 bases at J, leaving 16 bases unmatched. This CDR3 region has 18 residues. The CDR3 protein is CASSPKRGAMLGSDTQYF. CDR3 sequence (DNA): TGTGCCAGCAGTCCCAAGCGGGGGGCGATGCTGGGGTCAGATACGCAGTATTTT.

This clonotype was observed at least ten times. This chain uses TRBV27 with TRBJ1-2, with D perhaps matching TRBD1 (5 bases). Germline-derived CDR1 and CDR2 are MNHEY and SMNVEV (reference sequence). The length of the CDR3 is 14 residues. Trimming pared 1 base from V and 4 bases from J, leaving 10 bases between. This CDR3 is CASSLYQGSYGYTF. CDR3 bases: TGTGCCAGCAGTTTATATCAGGGTTCCTATGGCTACACCTTC.

The genes are TRBV2 and TRBJ2-7, with D unresolved. The CDR3 has 12 residues. V was shortened by 4 bases and J by 2 bases, with 6 bases between the two germline ends. The germline V gene encodes CDR1 SNHLY and CDR2 FYNNEI. As DNA, the CDR3 is TGTGCCAGCAGTGGGTTCGCCTACGAGCAGTACTTC. Its translation: CASSGFAYEQYF. Supplemented by reference TRBV2 and TRBJ2-7, the full variable domain reads EPEVTQTPSHQVTQMGQEVILRCVPISNHLYFYWYRQILGQKVEFLVSFYNNEISEKSEIFDDQFSVERPDGSNFTLKIRSTKLEDSAMYFCASSGFAYEQYFGPGTRLTVT.

This clonotype showed up many times. The chain combines TRBV12-3 or TRBV12-4 with TRBJ2-2, with D maybe TRBD2 (7 bases). The CDR3 covers 16 residues. Trimming pared 1 base from V and 5 bases from J, leaving 14 bases between. The chain's CDR3 is CASSLGGGSRTGELFF. As DNA, the CDR3 is TGTGCCAGCAGTTTAGGGGGGGGCAGTCGGACCGGGGAGCTGTTTTTT.

This clonotype was recorded many times. The rearrangement uses TRBV12-3 or TRBV12-4 and TRBJ1-1; D is unresolved. The CDR3 spans 12 residues. V was pared by 5 bases and J by 2 bases, with 6 bases between. In DNA, the CDR3 is TGTGCCAGCAGTCCCTTTAACACTGAAGCTTTCTTT. Its protein product is CASSPFNTEAFF.

This clonotype was recorded many times. This sequence joins TRBV12-3 or TRBV12-4 and TRBJ1-5; D is perhaps TRBD1 (6 bases). V lost 2 bases and J 9 bases, leaving 17 bases between the germline ends. CDR3 length equals 15 residues. The CDR3 region has the DNA TGTGCCAGCAGTTTATTGGGGGCAGGCAAGGGGCCCCAGCATTTT. Amino acids: CASSLLGAGKGPQHF.

The genes are TRBV11-3 and TRBJ2-4, with 7 bases fitting TRBD1. Per the germline V gene, CDR1 is SGHNT and CDR2 is YENEEA. The CDR3 sequence is 15 residues long. The junction had 6 bases not matched to a gene; V was cut back by 4 bases and J by 3 bases. CDR3: CASSYTTGVKNIQYF. DNA of the CDR3: TGTGCCAGCAGCTACACCACAGGGGTCAAAAACATTCAGTACTTC.

This clonotype was recorded at least ten times. The gene calls are TRBV28 and TRBJ2-7; D may correspond to TRBD1 or TRBD2 (7 bases each). The germline V gene encodes CDR1 MDHEN and CDR2 SYDVKM. CDR3 length: 14 amino acids. The ends were cut back, 2 bases at V and 3 bases at J, with 11 bases in the middle. As DNA, the CDR3 is TGTGCCAGCAGTTTAGACAGGGAGGGCTACGAGCAGTACTTC. Translating it yields CASSLDREGYEQYF.

This clonotype was found many times. The V and J genes are TRBV28 and TRBJ1-2; D possibly corresponds to TRBD1 (5 bases). From germline, CDR1 is MDHEN and CDR2 SYDVKM. The length of the CDR3 is 17 residues. With 4 bases removed from V and 1 base from J, the gap between germline ends came to 19 bases. The CDR3 DNA follows: TGTGCCAGCAGTTACGGGGCCATCCAGGGTCATAACTATGGCTACACCTTC. It yields the protein CASSYGAIQGHNYGYTF.

This clonotype was detected ten times or more. This sequence joins TRBV28 and TRBJ1-1, with D unresolved. Trimming removed 3 bases at V and 1 base at J, with 6 bases between. Germline lookup yields CDR1 MDHEN and CDR2 SYDVKM. CDR3 length: 13 residues. The CDR3 spells CASSFMRNTEAFF. CDR3 coding DNA: TGTGCCAGCAGTTTTATGAGGAACACTGAAGCTTTCTTT.

This clonotype was found many times. The genes are TRBV2 and TRBJ1-1; D ambiguous. Germline CDR1 and CDR2: SNHLY and FYNNEI. The CDR3 covers 15 residues. Deletions cut 7 bases from V and 3 bases from J, with 18 bases between. The CDR3 sequence is CASKGSLVRDTEAFF. CDR3 DNA: TGTGCCAGCAAGGGCAGCCTCGTAAGGGACACTGAAGCTTTCTTT.

This rearrangement joins TRBV19 to TRBJ2-3; D uncertain. Trimming took off 7 bases at V and 0 bases at J, with 23 bases between the two ends. The CDR3 loop spans 18 amino acids. CDR1 is LNHDA and CDR2 is SQIVND in the germline V gene (reference sequence). The DNA for the CDR3 is TGTGCCAGTACCTTAGGTCGATCTTTGGGCTCTAGCACAGATACGCAGTATTTT. Its translation: CASTLGRSLGSSTDTQYF.